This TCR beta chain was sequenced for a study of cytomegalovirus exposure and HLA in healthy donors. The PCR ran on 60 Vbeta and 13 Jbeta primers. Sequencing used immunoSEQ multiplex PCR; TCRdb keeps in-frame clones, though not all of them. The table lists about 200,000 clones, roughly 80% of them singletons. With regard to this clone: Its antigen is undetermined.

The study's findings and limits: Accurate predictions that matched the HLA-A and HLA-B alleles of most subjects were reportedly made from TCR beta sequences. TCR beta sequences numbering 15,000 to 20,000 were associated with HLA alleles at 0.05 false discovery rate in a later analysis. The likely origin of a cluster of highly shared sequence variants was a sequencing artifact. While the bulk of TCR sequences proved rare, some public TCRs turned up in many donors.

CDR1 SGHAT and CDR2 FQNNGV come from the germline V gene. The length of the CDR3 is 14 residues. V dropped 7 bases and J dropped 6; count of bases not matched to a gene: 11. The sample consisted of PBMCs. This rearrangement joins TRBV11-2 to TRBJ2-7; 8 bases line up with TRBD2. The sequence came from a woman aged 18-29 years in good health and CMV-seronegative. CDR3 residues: CASIQGTSIGEQYF. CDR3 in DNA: TGTGCCAGCATCCAAGGGACTAGTATCGGCGAGCAGTACTTC.